One sample yielded the 10 T cell receptor beta chains listed below, sequenced in a study of blood T cell repertoires in COVID-19. This table comes from immunoSEQ multiplex PCR, and its TCRdb copy is limited to in-frame clones, with some not included. The sample holds some 250,000 clones, more than 75% seen once. Sequencing was carried out using PBMCs or T cells enriched from blood (not recorded which). All receptors come from a woman aged 40 to 50 with acute COVID-19.

The CDR3: CASSQDGLADYNEQFF. CDR3 nucleotides: TGCGCCAGCAGCCAAGACGGACTAGCGGACTACAATGAGCAGTTCTTC. V usage is TRBV4-3 and J usage is TRBJ2-1, with 10 bases that match TRBD2. Germline V gives CDR1 LGHNA, CDR2 YSLEER. The CDR3 contains 16 residues. With V trimmed by 0 bases and J by 3 bases, 2 bases remained unmatched.

About this clone: In the same sample, other DNA sequences code for this CDR3. Here the CDR3 DNA reads TGTGCCAGCAGCGCGCCCGGGGTTCGGGAGACCCAGTACTTC. Encoded protein: CASSAPGVRETQYF. The gene calls are TRBV7-2 and TRBJ2-5; possibly TRBD2 for D (5 bases). CDR3 length equals 14 residues. From germline, CDR1 is SGHTA and CDR2 FQGNSA. V was pared by 5 bases and J by 5 bases, with 15 bases between. Using reference TRBV7-2 and TRBJ2-5 for the parts outside the CDR3, the full variable domain is GAGVSQSPSNKVTEKGKDVELRCDPISGHTALYWYRQSLGQGLEFLIYFQGNSAPDKSGLPSDRFSAERTGGSVSTLTIQRTQQEDSAVYLCASSAPGVRETQYFGPGTRLLVL.

Written as DNA, the CDR3 is TGTGCCAGCAGTTACTCGGGACAGACCCCTTCACCCCTCCACTTT. Translating it yields CASSYSGQTPSPLHF. The chain is built from TRBV6-5 and TRBJ1-6; TRBD1 matches at 7 bases. Per the germline V gene, CDR1 is MNHEY and CDR2 is SVGAGI. This CDR3 comprises 15 residues. Trimming removed 0 bases from V and 9 bases from J; junction bases left unmatched: 5.

This clone was picked up one time. Here the CDR3 DNA reads TGTGCCACCGAAAGAGGGCGGAGTAGTGAAAAACTGTTTTTT. Translation gives CATERGRSSEKLFF. The gene calls are TRBV15 and TRBJ1-4; D not resolved. Germline assignment: CDR1 LNHNV and CDR2 YYDKDF (reference sequence). The CDR3 is made up of 14 amino acids. The V and J ends lost 8 bases and 7 bases respectively, with 17 bases between them.

The gene calls are TRBV3-1 (or the pseudogene TRBV3-2) and TRBJ1-5, with D uncertain. CDR1 and CDR2 (germline): LGHDT, YNNKEL (reference sequence). V was cut by 0 bases and J by 3 bases, with 9 bases left in between. The length of the CDR3 is 15 residues. The CDR3 DNA is TGTGCCAGCAGCCAAGATTCTTCCCCCAATCAGCCCCAGCATTTT. Amino acid sequence: CASSQDSSPNQPQHF.

J is TRBJ1-1 and V is TRBV18; D gene uncertain. Trimming removed 2 bases from V and 0 bases from J, with 7 bases in between. CDR3 length equals 14 residues. Germline values: CDR1 KGHSH, CDR2 LQKENI. The CDR3 protein is CASSPFTMNTEAFF. The CDR3 region has the DNA TGTGCCAGCTCACCATTCACAATGAACACTGAAGCTTTCTTT.

V and J are TRBV5-4 and TRBJ2-7, with 8 bases aligning to TRBD1. The CDR3 consists of 15 residues. Germline CDR1 reads SGHNT; CDR2 reads YYREEE (reference sequence). After removal of 4 bases from V and 5 bases from J, the junction contained 11 bases not matched to a gene. The CDR3 coding sequence is TGTGCCAGCAGCCCCGCGACAGGGGATGGCGACGAGCAGTACTTC. Residues: CASSPATGDGDEQYF.

Only a few counts were recorded for this clone. The rearrangement links TRBV19 to TRBJ1-1; TRBD1 aligns across 7 bases. From germline, CDR1 is LNHDA and CDR2 SQIVND (reference sequence). The trim removed 3 bases at V and 4 bases at J, leaving 8 bases unmatched. This CDR3 contains 15 residues. CDR3 loop: CASSIGDRETTEAFF. CDR3 DNA sequence: TGTGCCAGTAGTATTGGAGACAGGGAAACCACTGAAGCTTTCTTT.

The chain carries TRBV24-1 and TRBJ1-2; 7 bases line up with TRBD1. There are 15 residues in the CDR3. Germline CDR1 is KGHDR and CDR2 is SFDVKD. Trimming took 3 bases from V and 4 from J; bases not matched to a gene: 7. The CDR3 region is CATSDPGTDVYGYTF. CDR3 nucleotides: TGTGCCACCAGTGATCCCGGGACAGACGTCTATGGCTACACCTTC.

The count of this clone is one. This chain uses TRBV7-2 with TRBJ1-6, with 7 bases lining up with TRBD1. The CDR3 totals 14 residues. V trimming: 5 bases; J trimming: 8 bases; junction bases outside the gene matches: 6. Germline V gene lookup returns CDR1 SGHTA and CDR2 FQGNSA. CDR3 sequence: CASSIRDSDSPLHF. Written as DNA, the CDR3 is TGTGCCAGCAGCATCCGGGACAGTGATTCACCCCTCCACTTT.